The 23 T cell receptor beta chains given below trace back to one sample, sequenced in a study of shared clonotypes between healthy human individuals. Assay: immunoSEQ multiplex PCR; the TCRdb copy retains only in-frame clones and omits some. Seen here are millions of clones, about 95% observed once, and the top ten hold 0.9% to 1.4%. CD8 cells classed as naive were CD45RO-negative and positively selected for CCR7, excluding terminally differentiated effector memory CD45RA+ cells. Sequencing was performed on naive CD8+ T cells sorted from blood. These receptor sequences come from a man aged 18 to 35 in good health.

The chain couples TRBV27 to TRBJ2-7; 7 bases match TRBD1. V shed 6 bases and J 3 bases; nucleotides not matched to a gene: 11. The CDR3 totals 15 residues. Germline V lookup: CDR1 MNHEY, CDR2 SMNVEV (reference sequence). Here the CDR3 reads CASRQGTASLYEQYF. DNA for the CDR3: TGTGCCAGCAGACAAGGGACAGCATCCCTCTACGAGCAGTACTTC.

The genes are TRBV7-6 and TRBJ1-3, with D perhaps matching TRBD1 (6 bases). V shed 1 base and J shed 4 bases, with 17 bases lying between them. This CDR3 is 17 amino acids long. Per the germline V gene, CDR1 is SGHVS and CDR2 is FNYEAQ. The CDR3 DNA reads TGTGCCAGCAGCTTAGAATTGGGGGCTACGGGCGGAAACACCATATATTTT. Encoded protein: CASSLELGATGGNTIYF.

For this clone: Within the sample, other DNA sequences also encode this same CDR3. The genes are TRBV11-2 and TRBJ2-3; no firm D call. This CDR3 has 13 amino acids. V was trimmed by 3 bases and J by 5 bases, leaving 9 bases between them. The germline V gene encodes CDR1 SGHAT and CDR2 FQNNGV. CDR3: CASSFWPEDTQYF. CDR3 coding DNA: TGTGCCAGCAGCTTTTGGCCCGAAGATACGCAGTATTTT.

This CDR3 reads CASSEGPGTTYEQYF. The CDR3 DNA sequence: TGTGCCAGCAGTGAAGGTCCCGGGACTACCTACGAGCAGTACTTC. The genes are TRBV2 and TRBJ2-7, with TRBD2 matching over 7 bases. J was trimmed by 2 bases and V by 1 base; bases with no gene match: 5. Germline V gene lookup returns CDR1 SNHLY and CDR2 FYNNEI. CDR3 length equals 15 residues.

This chain uses TRBV11-2 with TRBJ1-3; 7 bases are a match to TRBD1. The CDR3 loop spans 17 amino acids. CDR1 SGHAT and CDR2 FQNNGV come from the germline V gene. V trimming: 4 bases; J trimming: 0 bases; junction bases outside the gene matches: 9. CDR3 nucleotides: TGTGCCAGCAGCTCCGGACAGGTTCCTTTCTCTGGAAACACCATATATTTT. Translation: CASSSGQVPFSGNTIYF.

J is TRBJ2-1 and V is TRBV30, with 11 bases fitting TRBD2. The germline V gene has CDR1 GTSNPN and CDR2 SVGIG (reference sequence). V shed 3 bases, J shed 4 bases, and the junction held 5 bases outside the gene matches. CDR3 length: 15 residues. The CDR3 sequence: CAWSDGTSGYNEQFF. As DNA, the CDR3 is TGTGCCTGGAGCGACGGGACTAGCGGTTACAATGAGCAGTTCTTC.

The CDR3 bases are TGCAGCGTTGAAGATAAGGGGAGAAGCACAGATACGCAGTATTTT. Its protein is CSVEDKGRSTDTQYF. The rearrangement joins TRBV29-1 to TRBJ2-3; D is tentatively TRBD1 or TRBD2 (5 bases each). The length of the CDR3 is 15 residues. Between the trimmed V and J ends, which lost 0 bases and 0 bases, there was a span of 10 bases. The germline V gene encodes CDR1 SQVTM and CDR2 ANQGSEA.

Concerning this clone itself: The same CDR3 can be traced to other DNA sequences in this sample. V gene TRBV25-1 combines with J gene TRBJ2-7; 11 bases are a match to TRBD2. CDR3 length: 14 amino acids. Germline loops: CDR1 MGHDK, CDR2 SYGVNS. J was trimmed by 7 bases and V by 6 bases; bases with no gene match: 8. For the CDR3, the DNA is TGTGCCAGCAGCCGAACTAGCGGGAGCGGGGAGCAGTACTTC. Translation gives CASSRTSGSGEQYF.

The chain carries TRBV11-2 and TRBJ2-1, with D perhaps TRBD1 (6 bases). The CDR3 contains 15 residues. Germline CDR1 and CDR2: SGHAT and FQNNGV. V dropped 2 bases and J dropped 9 bases, with 17 bases sitting between them. CDR3 amino acids: CASSLLTGTSVEQFF. CDR3 in DNA: TGTGCCAGCAGCTTACTTACCGGGACAAGCGTTGAGCAGTTCTTC.

The chain links TRBV5-1 to TRBJ2-3, with TRBD2 matching 10 bases. This CDR3 is built from 17 residues. The germline gives CDR1 SGHRS, CDR2 YFSETQ. V lost 2 bases and J lost 2; bases outside the gene matches: 8. The CDR3 sequence is CASSFRASGSITDTQYF. In nucleotides, the CDR3 is TGCGCCAGCAGCTTTCGGGCTAGCGGGAGCATCACAGATACGCAGTATTTT. Combining the CDR3 with reference TRBV5-1 and TRBJ2-3 gives the whole variable domain KAGVTQTPRYLIKTRGQQVTLSCSPISGHRSVSWYQQTPGQGLQFLFEYFSETQRNKGNFPGRFSGRQFSNSRSEMNVSTLELGDSALYLCASSFRASGSITDTQYFGPGTRLTVL.

This chain links TRBV7-2 with TRBJ2-1; TRBD1 or TRBD2 may be the D gene (6 bases each). The CDR3 is made up of 18 amino acids. V was trimmed by 1 base and J by 4 bases, leaving 20 bases between them. Germline V gives CDR1 SGHTA, CDR2 FQGNSA. Here the CDR3 DNA reads TGTGCCAGCAGCTTAGTGGTCGGCGGGTGGGGGGCTTACAATGAGCAGTTCTTC. Its protein product is CASSLVVGGWGAYNEQFF.

This clone appeared a single time. The rearrangement links TRBV13 to TRBJ1-4; D gene unclear. Looked up from germline, CDR1 is PRHDT and CDR2 is FYEKMQ (reference sequence). The V gene lost 1 base and the J gene lost 5 bases, with 8 bases spanning the gap. The CDR3 runs 14 residues. CDR3: CASSLAPGNEKLFF. The CDR3 region has the DNA TGTGCCAGCAGCTTAGCGCCAGGAAATGAAAAACTGTTTTTT. The whole variable domain, filled in from reference TRBV13 and TRBJ1-4, reads AAGVIQSPRHLIKEKRETATLKCYPIPRHDTVYWYQQGPGQDPQFLISFYEKMQSDKGSIPDRFSAQQFSDYHSELNMSSLELGDSALYFCASSLAPGNEKLFFGSGTQLSVL.

The gene calls are TRBV4-2 and TRBJ2-3; TRBD2 agrees at 8 bases. The CDR3 is made up of 15 amino acids. Germline V gene sequence: CDR1 LGHNA, CDR2 YNFKEQ. In DNA, the CDR3 is TGTGCTGGATCCCCCGGGGGGGCTTACACAGATACGCAGTATTTT. Amino acids: CAGSPGGAYTDTQYF.

A note on this clone: This sample also contains other DNA sequences that code for the same CDR3. The chain carries TRBV5-4 and TRBJ2-1; unclear D gene. The CDR3 extends over 13 amino acids. The germline CDR1 and CDR2 sequences are SGHNT and YYREEE (reference sequence). Trimming pared 0 bases from V and 8 bases from J, leaving 9 bases between. The DNA of the CDR3 is TGTGCCAGCAGCTTGGGAGGTGCCGATGAGCAGTTCTTC. This encodes CASSLGGADEQFF. The full variable domain, with the rest looked up from reference TRBV5-4 and TRBJ2-1, is ETGVTQSPTHLIKTRGQQVTLRCSSQSGHNTVSWYQQALGQGPQFIFQYYREEENGRGNFPPRFSGLQFPNYSSELNVNALELDDSALYLCASSLGGADEQFFGPGTRLTVL.

The rearrangement links TRBV7-9 to TRBJ1-1; 7 nucleotides line up with TRBD1. CDR3 length equals 14 residues. J lost 7 bases, V lost 5 bases, and 10 bases had no gene match. CDR1 and CDR2 from the germline V gene are SEHNR and FQNEAQ (reference sequence). CDR3 sequence reads: CASSHPRGDSEAFF. In DNA form, the CDR3 reads TGTGCCAGCAGCCACCCTAGGGGGGACAGTGAAGCTTTCTTT.

The V gene is TRBV10-2, the J gene TRBJ2-3, with D possibly matching TRBD2 (5 bases). Trimming took 6 bases from V and 2 from J, leaving 6 bases between them. This CDR3 contains 12 residues. Germline CDR1 WSHSY, CDR2 SAAADI. The CDR3 DNA sequence: TGCGCCAGCAGGCTAGCCACAGATACGCAGTATTTT. Translated: CASRLATDTQYF.

The V call is TRBV6-1, the J call TRBJ1-2; D may be TRBD1 (5 bases). The CDR3 is made up of 13 amino acids. In germline, CDR1 is MNHNS, CDR2 SASEGT. V was shortened by 10 bases and J by 9 bases, with 21 bases between the two germline ends. CDR3 protein: CATQDGSWGSYTF. The CDR3 coding sequence is TGTGCCACCCAGGACGGCTCTTGGGGGAGCTACACCTTC.

The chain links TRBV7-9 to TRBJ1-1; 8 nucleotides agree with TRBD1. V dropped 8 bases and J dropped 11; count of bases not matched to a gene: 13. CDR3 length equals 13 residues. Germline-derived CDR1 and CDR2 are SEHNR and FQNEAQ (reference sequence). The CDR3: CASDGGQGARAFF. CDR3 bases: TGTGCCAGCGACGGTGGGCAGGGGGCGCGGGCTTTCTTT.

The chain recombines TRBV19 with TRBJ1-2, with 8 bases identical to TRBD1. Germline values: CDR1 LNHDA, CDR2 SQIVND (reference sequence). The CDR3 length is 16 residues. Germline trimming cut 4 bases from V and 4 bases from J; bases unmatched to any gene: 11. The CDR3 DNA follows: TGTGCCAGTAGTACCCCGGGACAGGAGCTACGCTATGGCTACACCTTC. It yields the protein CASSTPGQELRYGYTF.

This sequence joins TRBV4-2 and TRBJ2-7, with a possible D match to TRBD1 (5 bases). With 3 bases removed from V and 3 bases from J, the gap between germline ends came to 15 bases. Germline V lookup: CDR1 LGHNA, CDR2 YNFKEQ. This CDR3 is built from 15 residues. The CDR3 nucleotides are TGTGCCAGCAGCCATGAGGACACCACCTTCTACGAGCAGTACTTC. It encodes CASSHEDTTFYEQYF.

This clone was seen once. The rearrangement uses TRBV18 and TRBJ2-7; maybe TRBD1 (5 bases). The V end was cut by 0 bases, the J end by 2 bases, with 8 bases between. CDR1 and CDR2 (germline): KGHSH, LQKENI. The CDR3 has 14 residues. The CDR3 reads CASSPPSGTYEQYF. Written as DNA, the CDR3 is TGTGCCAGCTCACCACCTTCAGGGACCTACGAGCAGTACTTC. Full variable domain (remainder filled in from reference TRBV18 and TRBJ2-7): NAGVMQNPRHLVRRRGQEARLRCSPMKGHSHVYWYRQLPEEGLKFMVYLQKENIIDESGMPKERFSAEFPKEGPSILRIQQVVRGDSAAYFCASSPPSGTYEQYFGPGTRLTVT.

The J gene is TRBJ2-4, the V gene TRBV7-9, with 9 nucleotides matching TRBD2. This CDR3 region has 15 residues. Germline lookup yields CDR1 SEHNR and CDR2 FQNEAQ (reference sequence). Trimming cost V 5 bases and J 6 bases; bases outside gene matches: 8. The DNA of the CDR3 is TGTGCCAGCAGCCCCGATAGCGGGAGAGGAAACATTCAGTACTTC. This encodes CASSPDSGRGNIQYF. The variable domain in full, completed from reference TRBV7-9 and TRBJ2-4, reads DTGVSQNPRHKITKRGQNVTFRCDPISEHNRLYWYRQTLGQGPEFLTYFQNEAQLEKSRLLSDRFSAERPKGSFSTLEIQRTEQGDSAMYLCASSPDSGRGNIQYFGAGTRLSVL.

For this clone: The same CDR3 can be traced to other DNA sequences in this sample. V gene TRBV27 combines with J gene TRBJ2-3; maybe TRBD1 (6 bases). CDR3 length equals 16 residues. The germline gives CDR1 MNHEY, CDR2 SMNVEV (reference sequence). V was clipped by 2 bases and J by 1 base, with 13 bases between them. Written as DNA, the CDR3 is TGTGCCAGCAGTTTAATATCCTCAGGGGGCACAGATACGCAGTATTTT. Translating it yields CASSLISSGGTDTQYF.